A selection of T cell receptor beta chains follows, all from one sample in a study of post-analysis software for immune sequencing data. TCRdb re-derived calls from the PCR reads in MiXCR, one entry per CDR3 protein. Among a few hundred thousand distinct CDR3 sequences, 30% to 45% were seen once, and the ten largest hold roughly 12%. Material for sequencing was blood. These receptors originate from a girl aged 5 to 17 with multiple sclerosis. Each CDR3 is given with its conserved first and last residue. The D gene is left open where the match is weak. Where a row states a size, it is once, few, many or the class of an expanded clone; other rows omit it.

TRBJ1-6 . . TRBV6-6 TGTGCCAGCCGCAATAATAATTCACCCCTCCACTTT CASRNNNSPLHF
TRBJ1-2 . . TRBV3-1 TGTGCCAGCAGCCCGAAATGGCAGGGACACGGCTACACCTTC CASSPKWQGHGYTF
TRBJ2-5 TRBD2 . TRBV7-6 TGTGCCAGCAGCTCCGGGAGGACACCTGCGGGGACCCAGTACTTC CASSSGRTPAGTQYF
TRBJ2-1 TRBD2 . TRBV12-3/TRBV12-4 TGTGCCAGCAGTTATCCGAGCGGGGGGGCCGGGCAGTTCTTC CASSYPSGGAGQFF
TRBJ2-5 . many TRBV6-1 TGTGCCAGCAGTGAAGTGGAGGGCCAGTACTTC CASSEVEGQYF
TRBJ2-7 . . TRBV5-1 TGCGCCAGCAGTCCTTTCGGACCGATTTACGAGCAGTACTTC CASSPFGPIYEQYF
TRBJ1-2 TRBD1 few TRBV7-2 TGTGCCAGCAGCCAAACACAGGGGTACTATGGCTACACCTTC CASSQTQGYYGYTF
TRBJ2-5 . few TRBV6-5 TGTGCCAGCAGCCACGGCGACGCTGGGACCCAGTACTTC CASSHGDAGTQYF
TRBJ2-5 TRBD2 medium-sized TRBV29-1 TGCAGCGTTGAGGGGGGCCTAGCGGGCGAGACCCAGTACTTC CSVEGGLAGETQYF
TRBJ1-2 . . TRBV7-2 TGTACCAGCAGCTTAGGGTCTGTCAGGGGCCCCTATGGCTACACCTTC CTSSLGSVRGPYGYTF
TRBJ1-2 . few TRBV7-2 TGTGCCAGCAGCTTAGGGCAGGGGAGGAGTTACACCTTC CASSLGQGRSYTF
TRBJ2-7 . . TRBV10-3 TGTGCCATCAGTGATAAGGGGGGCAGCGAGCAGTACTTC CAISDKGGSEQYF
TRBJ2-1 TRBD2 medium-sized TRBV5-1 TGCGCCAGCACCCTGGGGGGGGGCTACAATGAGCAGTTCTTC CASTLGGGYNEQFF
TRBJ2-7 . few TRBV29-1 TGCAGCGTTGAAGCGGACGAGTCCTACGAGCAGTACTTC CSVEADESYEQYF
TRBJ1-1 TRBD1 . TRBV7-9 TGTGCCAGCAGCGACCCACAGGGGGGATACGACACTGAAGCTTTCTTT CASSDPQGGYDTEAFF
TRBJ2-7 TRBD2 . TRBV5-1 TGCGCCAGCAGCTACTCGGATAGCGGGGGGGCCCGGAAGCAGTACTTC CASSYSDSGGARKQYF
TRBJ1-2 TRBD1 few TRBV5-4 TGTGCCAGCAGCTTGGGGCAGGGGGCAGGAAATCCTGGGTATGGCTACACCTTC CASSLGQGAGNPGYGYTF
TRBJ2-7 . . TRBV20-1 TGCAGTGCTAGAGATCACTTCCGGGACTCCTACGAGCAGTACTTC CSARDHFRDSYEQYF
TRBJ1-4 . . TRBV20-1 TGCAGTGCTAGAGATTTTCGGACGGACCCAGCAACTAATGAAAAACTGTTTTTT CSARDFRTDPATNEKLFF
TRBJ2-5 . . TRBV11-1 TGTGCCAGCAACTTAGAGGGAGGAGAGACCCAGTACTTC CASNLEGGETQYF
TRBJ2-5 . few TRBV3-1 TGTGCCAGCAGCCAAGAATTTCGCGGGGCCTACGTCTCTGGAAAGACCCAGTACTTC CASSQEFRGAYVSGKTQYF
TRBJ1-1 . . TRBV11-2 TGTGCCAGCAGCTTAGATCAACGGTTGAACACTGAAGCTTTCTTT CASSLDQRLNTEAFF
TRBJ2-1 TRBD2 few TRBV12-3/TRBV12-4 TGTGCCAGCACCTCTCTAGCGGGGGGGCCGAAACAGTTCTTC CASTSLAGGPKQFF
TRBJ1-6 TRBD1 . TRBV5-5 TGTGCCAGCAGCTCGGGGACAGGGAAAAATTCACCCCTCCACTTT CASSSGTGKNSPLHF
TRBJ2-1 . once TRBV5-1 TGCGCCAGCAGCTTGGGACGTCGATACAATGAGCAGTTCTTC CASSLGRRYNEQFF
TRBJ2-1 . few TRBV5-1 TGCGCCAGCAGCTCGACTAAGGGGGATTGGTCCTACAATGAGCAGTTCTTC CASSSTKGDWSYNEQFF
TRBJ2-5 . . TRBV6-5 TGTGCCAGCAGTGGGACATCTATTCAAGAGACCCAGTACTTC CASSGTSIQETQYF
TRBJ1-2 . . TRBV2 TGTGCCAGCAGCACCTGGGGCAGGACTAACTATGGCTACACCTTC CASSTWGRTNYGYTF
TRBJ2-4 . few TRBV5-1 TGCGCCAGCAGCTCGGCTAGGGTTAAAAACATTCAGTACTTC CASSSARVKNIQYF
TRBJ2-4 TRBD1 few TRBV3-1 TGTGCCAGCAGCCCCCCGGGGACAACAGGGGGCATTCAGTACTTC CASSPPGTTGGIQYF
TRBJ2-5 TRBD2 . TRBV5-6 TGTGCCAGCAGACTAGCTAGCGGGAACCAAGAGACCCAGTACTTC CASRLASGNQETQYF
TRBJ1-2 TRBD1 few TRBV7-2 TGTGCCAGCAGCTCCCAAACCTCGGACAGGGGGTCCTTTGGCTACACCTTC CASSSQTSDRGSFGYTF
TRBJ2-1 TRBD1 . TRBV28 TGTGCCAGCAGGTCCCGAGACAGGGTCAATGAGCAGTTCTTC CASRSRDRVNEQFF
TRBJ2-1 . few TRBV4-1 TGCGCCAGCAGCCCAGAGGGGGGGGCGGGTGAGCAGTTCTTC CASSPEGGAGEQFF
TRBJ2-7 . few TRBV29-1 TGCAGCGTTGAAGATCGTGGGCCGACCTACGAGCAGTACTTC CSVEDRGPTYEQYF
TRBJ2-3 TRBD2 few TRBV9 TGTGCCAGCAGCGCTAGCGGCTACACAGATACGCAGTATTTT CASSASGYTDTQYF
TRBJ1-6 . many TRBV4-3 TGCGCCAGCAGAGATAGCTCCTATAATTCACCCCTCCACTTT CASRDSSYNSPLHF
TRBJ1-5 . few TRBV4-1 TGCGCCAGCAGCCAAGATTGGGGGAGCAATCAGCCCCAGCATTTT CASSQDWGSNQPQHF
TRBJ1-5 . . TRBV12-3/TRBV12-4 TGTGCCAGCAGGATAGGGAAGTCAGGGCCTTATAGCAATCAGCCCCAGCATTTT CASRIGKSGPYSNQPQHF
TRBJ2-1 . . TRBV12-3/TRBV12-4 TGTGCCAGCAGTTTAGCCCTCGGGGGGCGGTACAATGAGCAGTTCTTC CASSLALGGRYNEQFF
TRBJ2-3 . few TRBV20-1 TGCAGTGCTAGACCCCGCCCAGTGGTCTCTAGCACAGATACGCAGTATTTT CSARPRPVVSSTDTQYF
TRBJ2-1 TRBD2 . TRBV4-1 TGCGCCAGCAACCAAACACGGGGGGGCCTACACAATGAGCAGTTCTTC CASNQTRGGLHNEQFF
TRBJ2-3 TRBD2 . TRBV6-1 TGTGCCAGCAGGCGAGGGACTAGCGGGGGGGTTAGCACAGATACGCAGTATTTT CASRRGTSGGVSTDTQYF
TRBJ2-1 TRBD2 . TRBV7-3 TGTGCCAGCAGCTTAACGAGGACTAGCGTAGCGCCGCAGTTCTTC CASSLTRTSVAPQFF
TRBJ2-7 . . TRBV16 TGTGCCAGCAGCCCCTGGCAGAGCTCCTACGAGCAGTACTTC CASSPWQSSYEQYF
TRBJ1-1 . . TRBV12-3/TRBV12-4 TGTGCCAGCAGTTCACATAGCATGAACACTGAAGCTTTCTTT CASSSHSMNTEAFF